Below are 16 T cell receptor beta chains sequenced from a single sample in a study of T cell repertoires in cytomegalovirus infection. Using its own MiXCR run on the reads, TCRdb lists one record per CDR3 protein. The sample consists of about 150,000 distinct CDR3 sequences, roughly a quarter of them appearing once. Sequenced material: PBMCs. All receptors derive from a human donor in good health (CMV status not recorded). Some clones in this sample may be carry-over from other donors' samples.

The chain joins TRBV29-1 to TRBJ2-3; 8 bases agree with TRBD1. This CDR3 contains 15 residues. CDR1 is SQVTM and CDR2 is ANQGSEA in the germline V gene. V shed 5 bases and J 2 bases; nucleotides not matched to a gene: 9. The CDR3 coding sequence is TGCAGCGTTAATGGTGGACAGGGCCCCACAGATACGCAGTATTTT. This translates into CSVNGGQGPTDTQYF.

CDR3 loop: CASSPPRGGGNTIYF. CDR3 nucleotide sequence: TGTGCCAGCAGTCCACCCAGGGGAGGAGGAAACACCATATATTTT. This sequence joins TRBV12-3 or TRBV12-4 and TRBJ1-3; perhaps TRBD1 as D (6 bases). Deletions cut 5 bases from V and 4 bases from J, with 15 bases between. The CDR3 totals 15 residues.

With regard to this clonotype: One junction end does not reproduce the germline sequence, and a read error may be involved. V gene TRBV12-3 or TRBV12-4 combines with J gene TRBJ1-2; D is undetermined. The CDR3 runs 15 residues. CDR3 bases: TGTGCCAGCATTGGTGGATTCTTCTCGGGAGAAAGCTTGTCCTTC. Translation gives CASIGGFFSGESLSF.

This clonotype was counted a few times. This chain connects TRBV29-1 to TRBJ1-6; the match to TRBD1 covers 7 bases. CDR1 SQVTM and CDR2 ANQGSEA come from the germline V gene. V lost 6 bases, J lost 10 bases, and 12 bases stayed unmatched. The CDR3 length is 14 residues. The CDR3 nucleotides are TGCAGCGTCAAGGCCACAGGGGAGGGGTCACCCCTCCACTTT. Protein product: CSVKATGEGSPLHF.

V usage is TRBV29-1 and J usage is TRBJ2-7; D ambiguous. Germline V gene sequence: CDR1 SQVTM, CDR2 ANQGSEA. This CDR3 is built from 12 residues. V lost 7 bases to trimming and J lost 3 bases, with 13 bases between them. CDR3 residues: CSAHVDGYEQYF. In DNA, the CDR3 is TGCAGCGCGCACGTGGACGGCTACGAGCAGTACTTC.

This clonotype was counted at least ten times. The rearrangement links TRBV7-2 to TRBJ2-5, with 11 positions matching TRBD1. The germline V gene encodes CDR1 SGHTA and CDR2 FQGNSA. CDR3 length equals 15 residues. The V and J ends lost 3 bases and 5 bases, in that order; junction bases with no gene match: 5. CDR3 in amino acids: CASSFGQGARETQYF. The CDR3 DNA reads TGTGCCAGCAGCTTTGGACAGGGGGCGAGGGAGACCCAGTACTTC.

This clonotype was observed a few times. The genes are TRBV6-1 and TRBJ1-1, with 9 bases matching TRBD1. The CDR3 is 15 amino acids. Trimming at V came to 5 bases and at J to 5 bases, leaving 9 bases not matched to a gene. Germline assignment: CDR1 MNHNS and CDR2 SASEGT. The CDR3, as DNA: TGTGCCAGCAGTTTCCCGGGACAGGGTGAGACTGAAGCTTTCTTT. Its translation: CASSFPGQGETEAFF.

This clonotype was counted between two and nine times. V and J are TRBV24-1 and TRBJ1-5; D uncertain. The CDR3 contains 16 residues. The V gene's germline CDR1 is KGHDR and CDR2 SFDVKD. Trimming pared 2 bases from V and 0 bases from J, leaving 10 bases between. In DNA form, the CDR3 reads TGTGCCACCAGTGATTCTGGGCGTTTTAGCAATCAGCCCCAGCATTTT. Translation gives CATSDSGRFSNQPQHF.

This clonotype was picked up many times. This chain uses TRBV7-2 with TRBJ1-3; no definite D call. Trimming took off 0 bases at V and 4 bases at J, with 10 bases between the two ends. Germline V gene sequence: CDR1 SGHTA, CDR2 FQGNSA. This CDR3 is built from 15 residues. The CDR3 region has the DNA TGTGCCAGCAGCTTAGCGCGGGTCGAGGGAAACACCATATATTTT. It is translated as CASSLARVEGNTIYF.

This clonotype was seen only a few times. The genes are TRBV27 and TRBJ2-3; 9 bases agree with TRBD2. Looked up from germline, CDR1 is MNHEY and CDR2 is SMNVEV (reference sequence). The CDR3 has 19 amino acids. Trimming took 3 bases from V and 4 from J; bases not matched to a gene: 17. The CDR3 nucleotides are TGTGCCAGCAGTTTGGGAGTTTCAGTAGCGGGAGATCGGGCAGATACGCAGTATTTT. Translated: CASSLGVSVAGDRADTQYF.

V gene TRBV29-1 combines with J gene TRBJ1-2; D gene uncertain. V was shortened by 4 bases and J by 8 bases, with 5 bases between the two germline ends. The CDR3 length is 9 residues. The germline V gene encodes CDR1 SQVTM and CDR2 ANQGSEA. This chain's CDR3 is CSVVPGYTF. CDR3 DNA sequence: TGCAGCGTTGTGCCGGGCTACACCTTC.

This clonotype appeared many times. The gene calls are TRBV10-3 and TRBJ1-2; D gene ambiguous. The length of the CDR3 is 11 residues. Germline-derived CDR1 and CDR2 are ENHRY and SYGVKD. Trimming stripped 2 bases from V and 4 bases from J, with 2 bases between. This CDR3 reads CAISELYGYTF. The CDR3 nucleotides are TGTGCCATCAGTGAGCTCTATGGCTACACCTTC.

The V call is TRBV15, the J call TRBJ2-7; no definite D call. The CDR3 runs to 13 residues. Germline V gene data show CDR1 as LNHNV and CDR2 as YYDKDF (reference sequence). Trimming removed 5 bases at V and 0 bases at J, with 8 bases between. In DNA, the CDR3 is TGTGCCACCAGCCTGGGAAGCTCCTACGAGCAGTACTTC. Translating it yields CATSLGSSYEQYF.

The rearrangement joins TRBV7-2 to TRBJ2-3; 11 positions agree with TRBD2. Germline V gene lookup returns CDR1 SGHTA and CDR2 FQGNSA. V shed 0 bases and J 2 bases; nucleotides not matched to a gene: 4. CDR3 length: 17 residues. The CDR3 spells CASSLASGGDFTDTQYF. As DNA, the CDR3 is TGTGCCAGCAGCTTAGCTAGCGGGGGGGATTTCACAGATACGCAGTATTTT.

The gene calls are TRBV19 and TRBJ2-2; D may be TRBD2 (6 bases). The germline V and J ends were trimmed by 3 bases and 6 bases, with 14 bases remaining between them. CDR3 length: 15 residues. The germline V gene has CDR1 LNHDA and CDR2 SQIVND (reference sequence). The CDR3 DNA is TGTGCCAGTAGTATGTCTATCGGGGGTTCCGGGGAGCTGTTTTTT. This gives the protein CASSMSIGGSGELFF.

Written as DNA, the CDR3 is TGTGCCAGCAGTGACAGCGGGGGGGCCAACGTCCTGACTTTC. Translation gives CASSDSGGANVLTF. The chain carries TRBV2 and TRBJ2-6; possibly TRBD2 for D (6 bases). The V gene lost 3 bases and the J gene lost 4 bases, with 7 bases spanning the gap. Germline loops: CDR1 SNHLY, CDR2 FYNNEI. This CDR3 comprises 14 residues. The complete variable domain, with remaining parts taken from reference TRBV2 and TRBJ2-6, reads EPEVTQTPSHQVTQMGQEVILRCVPISNHLYFYWYRQILGQKVEFLVSFYNNEISEKSEIFDDQFSVERPDGSNFTLKIRSTKLEDSAMYFCASSDSGGANVLTFGAGSRLTVL.